This entry lists 25 T cell receptor beta chains sequenced from one sample in a study of preoperative IRX-2 immunotherapy in early breast cancer. Some clones are missing from TCRdb's copy, which holds only in-frame ones; the method was immunoSEQ multiplex PCR. The table records about 3,400 clones, roughly 78% of them present only once. The treatment here: preoperative locoregional IRX-2 cytokine immunotherapy. The sequencing used tumor tissue, collected after IRX-2 immunotherapy. The receptors derive from a human donor with breast cancer.

The chain has TRBV11-3 and TRBJ1-2; TRBD1 is a possible D gene (5 bases). This CDR3 is built from 15 residues. The germline gives CDR1 SGHNT, CDR2 YENEEA. Trimming shortened V by 0 bases and J by 4 bases, and 12 bases separated the two germline ends. The DNA for the CDR3 is TGTGCCAGCAGCTTAGACCCAACAGGCGGCTATGGCTACACCTTC. It translates to CASSLDPTGGYGYTF.

The chain joins TRBV29-1 to TRBJ2-2, with 8 bases that match TRBD1. V shed 3 bases, J shed 7 bases, and the junction held 10 bases outside the gene matches. CDR1 is SQVTM, CDR2 ANQGSEA, per germline. The CDR3 spans 15 residues. CDR3 in amino acids: CSVDRWQGAIGELFF. The CDR3 region has the DNA TGCAGCGTTGACCGTTGGCAGGGGGCTATCGGGGAGCTGTTTTTT.

V and J are TRBV19 and TRBJ2-3; perhaps TRBD1 as D (5 bases). The CDR3 loop spans 16 amino acids. Germline V gene sequence: CDR1 LNHDA, CDR2 SQIVND (reference sequence). Trimming removed 2 bases at V and 0 bases at J, with 12 bases between. The CDR3 sequence is CASSITGRSSTDTQYF. CDR3 DNA: TGTGCCAGTAGTATAACAGGCAGGTCTAGCACAGATACGCAGTATTTT.

The genes are TRBV11-3 and TRBJ2-7; D gene unclear. The CDR3 is 15 amino acids. The germline gives CDR1 SGHNT, CDR2 YENEEA. Trimming shortened V by 5 bases and J by 0 bases, and 14 bases separated the two germline ends. CDR3 amino acids: CASSLRTVSSYEQYF. The CDR3 DNA follows: TGTGCCAGCAGCCTACGGACGGTCAGCTCCTACGAGCAGTACTTC.

V usage is TRBV11-3 and J usage is TRBJ1-6, with a possible D match to TRBD1 (6 bases). Germline CDR1 reads SGHNT; CDR2 reads YENEEA. This CDR3 has 14 residues. V was pared by 3 bases and J by 8 bases, with 11 bases between. CDR3 region: CASSLVGGYSPLHF. Written as DNA, the CDR3 is TGTGCCAGCAGCTTGGTTGGGGGCTATTCACCCCTCCACTTT.

This CDR3 reads CASSLEFREMRSYEQYV. Here the CDR3 DNA reads TGCGCCAGCAGCTTGGAATTTAGGGAAATGAGGTCCTACGAGCAGTACGTC. This chain links TRBV5-1 with TRBJ2-7; no definite D call. CDR3 length: 17 residues. The germline gives CDR1 SGHRS, CDR2 YFSETQ. V lost 0 bases and J 1 base, leaving 17 bases between the germline ends.

The chain uses TRBV11-3 and TRBJ1-3, with D perhaps TRBD1 (6 bases). The CDR3 consists of 16 residues. Trimming left V 5 bases short and J 2 bases short, with 16 bases between. Looked up from germline, CDR1 is SGHNT and CDR2 is YENEEA. The CDR3 sequence: CASSARWTATGNTIYF. DNA for the CDR3: TGTGCCAGCAGCGCCCGGTGGACAGCTACTGGAAACACCATATATTTT.

This clone appeared once. The rearrangement links TRBV6-8 to TRBJ2-3; 7 nucleotides line up with TRBD2. J gave up 4 bases and V 1 base, and 11 bases lay outside the gene matches. CDR1 is MNHGY and CDR2 is SAAAGT in the germline V gene. The CDR3 has 17 residues. The CDR3 region has the DNA TGTGCCAGCAGTTACTTTTCAACTAGCGTGAGGGCAGATACGCAGTATTTT. This gives the protein CASSYFSTSVRADTQYF.

V is TRBV6-8 and J is TRBJ1-6; 7 nucleotides match TRBD1. The CDR3 extends over 17 amino acids. Germline-derived CDR1 and CDR2 are MNHGY and SAAAGT. The trim removed 5 bases at V and 9 bases at J, leaving 16 bases unmatched. CDR3 sequence (DNA): TGTGCCAGCAGTGAGGGGGCGGCTCTGGGTTGGGCTTCACCCCTCCACTTT. This sequence encodes CASSEGAALGWASPLHF.

This clone was counted a few times. This chain connects TRBV11-3 to TRBJ1-3; perhaps TRBD1 as D (5 bases). This CDR3 comprises 16 residues. V was pared by 3 bases and J by 1 base, with 13 bases between. CDR1 and CDR2 (germline): SGHNT, YENEEA. In DNA form, the CDR3 reads TGTGCCAGCAGCTTGTTATCAGGGCAATCTGGAAACACCATATATTTT. Translating gives CASSLLSGQSGNTIYF.

The rearrangement uses TRBV6-8 and TRBJ1-1; D is possibly TRBD1 (6 bases). The germline CDR1 and CDR2 sequences are MNHGY and SAAAGT. The CDR3 is 15 amino acids. The V and J ends lost 10 bases and 0 bases respectively, with 18 bases between them. The CDR3 protein is CAIGPPQGMNTEAFF. The CDR3 bases are TGTGCCATAGGGCCCCCACAGGGTATGAACACTGAAGCTTTCTTT.

The chain has TRBV6-8 and TRBJ2-5; 8 bases align to TRBD1. V trimming: 6 bases; J trimming: 5 bases; junction bases outside the gene matches: 14. The CDR3 loop spans 16 amino acids. Germline loops: CDR1 MNHGY, CDR2 SAAAGT. CDR3 sequence reads: CASRRETGGLLETQYF. CDR3 DNA sequence: TGTGCCAGCAGGCGGGAAACAGGGGGGTTATTGGAGACCCAGTACTTC.

The chain employs TRBV28 and TRBJ2-1, with 9 bases aligning to TRBD1. The J segment lost 8 bases and the V segment lost 7 bases, leaving 15 bases of the junction unmatched. CDR1 is MDHEN and CDR2 is SYDVKM in the germline V gene. The CDR3 spans 16 residues. CDR3 protein: CASNLAQGALFDEQFF. In DNA, the CDR3 is TGTGCCAGCAATCTAGCACAGGGGGCTCTTTTCGATGAGCAGTTCTTC.

J is TRBJ1-2 and V is TRBV6-8, with TRBD1 identical over 9 bases. This CDR3 is 16 amino acids long. Germline V gives CDR1 MNHGY, CDR2 SAAAGT. The V and J ends lost 5 bases and 3 bases, in that order; junction bases with no gene match: 10. The CDR3 bases are TGTGCCAGCAGTCTCCGGACAGGGGTTTACGACTATGGCTACACCTTC. It is translated as CASSLRTGVYDYGYTF.

The chain uses TRBV19 and TRBJ1-2; the D gene is possibly TRBD1 (5 bases). The CDR3 loop spans 14 amino acids. V shed 3 bases and J shed 7 bases, with 15 bases lying between them. CDR1 and CDR2 from the germline V gene are LNHDA and SQIVND (reference sequence). The CDR3 reads CASSIRDRASGYTF. As DNA, the CDR3 is TGTGCCAGTAGTATTAGGGACCGGGCTAGTGGCTACACCTTC.

The rearrangement uses TRBV11-3 and TRBJ2-3; TRBD2 matches 9 bases. Germline V CDR1 and CDR2: SGHNT, YENEEA. The V and J ends lost 3 bases and 3 bases, in that order; junction bases with no gene match: 1. The CDR3 runs to 14 residues. DNA of the CDR3: TGTGCCAGCAGCTTCGCGGGGGGGACAGATACGCAGTATTTT. This sequence encodes CASSFAGGTDTQYF.

This sequence joins TRBV19 and TRBJ1-2, with D possibly being TRBD1 (5 bases). The CDR3 runs 14 residues. The V end was cut by 2 bases, the J end by 3 bases, with 10 bases between. The germline V gene has CDR1 LNHDA and CDR2 SQIVND (reference sequence). The CDR3 nucleotides read TGTGCCAGTAGTATACGGGGCCGAGACTATGGCTACACCTTC. The encoded protein is CASSIRGRDYGYTF.

The DNA for the CDR3 is TGTGCCACCAGCAGAACGGGACAGGGGGCAAACTATGGCTACACCTTC. Translated, it gives CATSRTGQGANYGYTF. V and J are TRBV15 and TRBJ1-2; 12 bases align to TRBD1. V lost 2 bases and J lost 2; bases outside the gene matches: 3. The CDR3 consists of 16 residues. The germline V gene encodes CDR1 LNHNV and CDR2 YYDKDF (reference sequence).

V gene TRBV30 combines with J gene TRBJ2-1; TRBD2 matches 12 bases. This CDR3 contains 16 residues. Germline CDR1 reads GTSNPN; CDR2 reads SVGIG (reference sequence). V lost 1 base to trimming and J lost 6 bases; unmatched junction nucleotides: 7. The CDR3, as DNA: TGTGCCTGGAGTGAGCTAGCGGGGGGGCATGTCAATGAGCAGTTCTTC. The encoded protein is CAWSELAGGHVNEQFF.

The rearrangement joins TRBV6-8 to TRBJ2-3; 12 bases are shared with TRBD1. Germline V gives CDR1 MNHGY, CDR2 SAAAGT. The CDR3 runs 17 residues. The V segment lost 6 bases and the J segment 4 bases; nucleotides outside the gene matches: 11. Here the CDR3 reads CASRTWDRGQGADTQYF. The CDR3 coding sequence is TGTGCCAGCAGGACCTGGGACAGGGGGCAGGGTGCAGATACGCAGTATTTT.

The V and J genes are TRBV6-8 and TRBJ1-2, with TRBD1 identical over 8 bases. V gave up 6 bases and J gave up 5 bases; unmatched junction bases: 8. Germline V gene data show CDR1 as MNHGY and CDR2 as SAAAGT. The CDR3 runs to 14 residues. The CDR3 nucleotides are TGTGCCAGCAGCATTACTACAGGGGGGTATGGCTACACCTTC. Translating it yields CASSITTGGYGYTF.

CDR3 residues: CASSLGLGGDEQFF. The DNA of the CDR3 is TGTGCCAGCAGCTTGGGACTAGGGGGGGATGAGCAGTTCTTC. The chain joins TRBV7-8 to TRBJ2-1; 8 bases fit TRBD2. CDR1 and CDR2 (germline): SGHVS, FQNEAQ. With 3 bases clipped from V and 8 bases from J, the junction kept 6 bases outside the gene matches. This CDR3 is built from 14 residues. Full variable domain (missing parts from reference TRBV7-8 and TRBJ2-1): GAGVSQSPRYKVAKRGQDVALRCDPISGHVSLFWYQQALGQGPEFLTYFQNEAQLDKSGLPSDRFFAERPEGSVSTLKIQRTQQEDSAVYLCASSLGLGGDEQFFGPGTRLTVL.

V and J are TRBV11-3 and TRBJ2-2; D is perhaps TRBD2 (7 bases). CDR3 size: 16 residues. Trimming shortened V by 3 bases and J by 2 bases, and 13 bases separated the two germline ends. Germline V CDR1 and CDR2: SGHNT, YENEEA. The CDR3 DNA reads as TGTGCCAGCAGCTTGCGGGGGCGGCGAAACACCGGGGAGCTGTTTTTT. Translated, it gives CASSLRGRRNTGELFF. Looking up the rest from reference TRBV11-3 and TRBJ2-2 gives the full variable domain: EAGVVQSPRYKIIEKKQPVAFWCNPISGHNTLYWYLQNLGQGPELLIRYENEEAVDDSQLPKDRFSAERLKGVDSTLKIQPAELGDSAVYLCASSLRGRRNTGELFFGEGSRLTVL.

The chain joins TRBV12-5 to TRBJ1-1; D gene unclear. CDR3 length equals 14 residues. Germline V gives CDR1 LGHNT, CDR2 FRNRAP. CDR3 protein: CASTTPIGNTEAFF. DNA for the CDR3: TGTGCCAGCACCACCCCCATCGGGAACACTGAAGCTTTCTTT.

The gene calls are TRBV5-1 and TRBJ2-7; D call uncertain. The CDR3 has 15 amino acids. Trimming removed 0 bases from V and 2 bases from J, with 12 bases in between. Germline assignment: CDR1 SGHRS and CDR2 YFSETQ. CDR3 in DNA: TGCGCCAGCAGCTTGGCCCTGGCATCCACCTACGAGCAGTACGTC. This gives the protein CASSLALASTYEQYV.